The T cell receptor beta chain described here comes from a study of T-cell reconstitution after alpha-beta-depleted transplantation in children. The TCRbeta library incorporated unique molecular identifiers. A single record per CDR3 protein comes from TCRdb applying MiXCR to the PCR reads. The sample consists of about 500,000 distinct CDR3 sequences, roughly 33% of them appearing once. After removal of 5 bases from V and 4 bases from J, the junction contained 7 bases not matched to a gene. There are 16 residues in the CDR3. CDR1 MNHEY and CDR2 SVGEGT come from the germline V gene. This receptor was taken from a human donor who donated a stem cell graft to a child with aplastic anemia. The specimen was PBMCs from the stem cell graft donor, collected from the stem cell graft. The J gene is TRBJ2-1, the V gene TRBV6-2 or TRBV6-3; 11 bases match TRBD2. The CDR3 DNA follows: TGTGCCAGCAGTCCCACGACTAGCGGGATATACAATGAGCAGTTCTTC. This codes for CASSPTTSGIYNEQFF.